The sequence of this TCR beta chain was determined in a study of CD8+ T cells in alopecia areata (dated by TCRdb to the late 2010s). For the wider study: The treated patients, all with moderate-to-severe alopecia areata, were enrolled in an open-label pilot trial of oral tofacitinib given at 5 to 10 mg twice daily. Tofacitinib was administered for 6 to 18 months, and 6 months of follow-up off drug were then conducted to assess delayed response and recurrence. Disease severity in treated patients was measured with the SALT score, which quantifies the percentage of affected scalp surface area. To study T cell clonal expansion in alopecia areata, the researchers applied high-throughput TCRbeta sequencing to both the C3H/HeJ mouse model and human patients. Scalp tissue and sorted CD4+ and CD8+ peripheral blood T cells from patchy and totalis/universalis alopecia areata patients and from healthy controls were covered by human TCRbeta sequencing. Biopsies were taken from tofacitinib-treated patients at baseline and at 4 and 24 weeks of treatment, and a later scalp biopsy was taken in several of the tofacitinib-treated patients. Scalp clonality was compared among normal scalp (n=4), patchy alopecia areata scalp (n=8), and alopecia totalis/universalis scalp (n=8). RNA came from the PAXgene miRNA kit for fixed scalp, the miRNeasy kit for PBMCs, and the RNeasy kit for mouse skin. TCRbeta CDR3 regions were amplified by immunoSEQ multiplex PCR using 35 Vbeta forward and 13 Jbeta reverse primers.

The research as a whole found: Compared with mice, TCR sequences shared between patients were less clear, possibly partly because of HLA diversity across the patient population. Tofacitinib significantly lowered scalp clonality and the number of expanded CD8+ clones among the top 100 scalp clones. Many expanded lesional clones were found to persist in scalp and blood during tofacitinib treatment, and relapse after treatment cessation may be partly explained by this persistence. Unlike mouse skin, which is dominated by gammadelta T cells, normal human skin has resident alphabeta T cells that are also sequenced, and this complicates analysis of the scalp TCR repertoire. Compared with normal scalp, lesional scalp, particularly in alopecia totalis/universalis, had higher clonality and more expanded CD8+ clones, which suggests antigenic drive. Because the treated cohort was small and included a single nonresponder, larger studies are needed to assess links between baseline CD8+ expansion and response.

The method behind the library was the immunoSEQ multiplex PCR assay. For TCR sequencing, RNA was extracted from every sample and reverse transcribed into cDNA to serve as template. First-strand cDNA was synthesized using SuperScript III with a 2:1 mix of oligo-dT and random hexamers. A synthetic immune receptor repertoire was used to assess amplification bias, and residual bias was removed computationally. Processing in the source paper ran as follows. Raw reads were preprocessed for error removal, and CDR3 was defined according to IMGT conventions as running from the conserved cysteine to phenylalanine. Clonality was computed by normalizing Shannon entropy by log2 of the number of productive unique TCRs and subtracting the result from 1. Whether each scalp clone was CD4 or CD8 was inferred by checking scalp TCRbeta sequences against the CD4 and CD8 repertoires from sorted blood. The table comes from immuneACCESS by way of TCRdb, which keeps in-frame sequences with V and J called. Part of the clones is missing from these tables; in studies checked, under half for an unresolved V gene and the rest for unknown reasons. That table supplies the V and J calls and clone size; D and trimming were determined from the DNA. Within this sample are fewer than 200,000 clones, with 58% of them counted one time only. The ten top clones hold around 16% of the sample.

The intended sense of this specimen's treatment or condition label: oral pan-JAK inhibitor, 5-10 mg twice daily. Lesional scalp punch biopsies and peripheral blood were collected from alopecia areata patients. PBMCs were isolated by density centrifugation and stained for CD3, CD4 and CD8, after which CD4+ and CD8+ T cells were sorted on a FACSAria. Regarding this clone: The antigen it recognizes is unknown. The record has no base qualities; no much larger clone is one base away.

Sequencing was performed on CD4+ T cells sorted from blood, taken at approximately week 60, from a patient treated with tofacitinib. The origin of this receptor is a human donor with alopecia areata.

The DNA is TGTGCCTGGCAGGGGGCCGGACGGTACTATGGCTACACCTTC. It translates to CAWQGAGRYYGYTF. Recombination joined TRBV30 with TRBJ1-2, with 8 bases matching TRBD1. Inclusive of the bounding cysteine and phenylalanine, the CDR3 is 14 residues long. Only the CDR3 region is kept as DNA, spanning 42 bases read in frame from base 1. At the junction V is shortened by 5 bases and J by 3 bases; bases outside the gene matches: 8. CDR1 GTSNPN and CDR2 SVGIG were looked up in the germline V gene (reference sequence).